This T cell receptor (beta chain) was observed in a study of B cell selection in AIRE deficiency. Conventional CD4 T cells were sorted as CD4+CD127+ cells. The germline CDR1 and CDR2 sequences are DFQATT and SNEGSKA (reference sequence). The CDR3 is made up of 11 amino acids. Deletions cut 1 base from V and 8 bases from J, with 6 bases between. Measured with immunoSEQ multiplex PCR; TCRdb has only the in-frame clones, and not every one. The sample includes approximately 24,000 clones, around 95% seen only once; the top ten take roughly 0.23%. The chain recombines TRBV20-1 with TRBJ2-1; tentatively, D is TRBD1 (6 bases). Sequenced input: CD4+CD127+ conventional T cells sorted from PBMCs. The sequence derives from a human donor in good health. The CDR3 region has the DNA TGCAGTGCTAGAGGGACAGATGAGCAGTTCTTC. This codes for CSARGTDEQFF.